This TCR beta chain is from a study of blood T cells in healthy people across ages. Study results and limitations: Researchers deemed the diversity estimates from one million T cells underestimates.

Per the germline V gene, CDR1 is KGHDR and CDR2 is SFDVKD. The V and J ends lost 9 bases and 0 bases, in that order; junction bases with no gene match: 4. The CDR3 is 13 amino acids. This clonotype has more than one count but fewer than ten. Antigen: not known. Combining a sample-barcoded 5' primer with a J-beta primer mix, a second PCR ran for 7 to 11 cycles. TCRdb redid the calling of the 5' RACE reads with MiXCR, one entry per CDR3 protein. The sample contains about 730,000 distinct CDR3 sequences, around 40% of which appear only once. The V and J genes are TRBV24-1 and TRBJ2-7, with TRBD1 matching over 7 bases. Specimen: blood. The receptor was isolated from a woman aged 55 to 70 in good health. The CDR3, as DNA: TGTGCCACCGCTACAGGGGTCTCCTACGAGCAGTACTTC. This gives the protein CATATGVSYEQYF.